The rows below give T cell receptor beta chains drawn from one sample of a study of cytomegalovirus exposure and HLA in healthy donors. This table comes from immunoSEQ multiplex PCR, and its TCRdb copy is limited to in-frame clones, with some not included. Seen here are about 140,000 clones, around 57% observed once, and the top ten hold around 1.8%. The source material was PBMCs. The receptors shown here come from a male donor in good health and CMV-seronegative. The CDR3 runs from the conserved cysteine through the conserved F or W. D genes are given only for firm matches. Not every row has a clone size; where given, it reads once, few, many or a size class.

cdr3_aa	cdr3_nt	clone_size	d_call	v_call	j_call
CASSLDPYGRTQYF	TGTGCCAGCAGCTTGGACCCCTACGGGAGGACCCAGTACTTC	.	.	TRBV5-6	TRBJ2-5
CASSLAGGQLYEQYF	TGTGCCAGCAGCCTCGCCGGTGGGCAGCTTTACGAGCAGTACTTC	.	.	TRBV7-9	TRBJ2-7
CASSAYRGGYNSPLHF	TGTGCCAGTAGTGCCTACAGGGGCGGCTATAATTCACCCCTCCACTTT	.	TRBD1	TRBV19	TRBJ1-6
CASSLVRTSGGADTQYF	TGTGCCAGCAGCTTAGTACGGACTAGCGGGGGGGCAGATACGCAGTATTTT	.	TRBD2	TRBV7-9	TRBJ2-3
CASSIVAGLETQYF	TGTGCCAGTAGTATAGTTGCGGGGTTGGAGACCCAGTACTTC	.	.	TRBV19	TRBJ2-5
CSVGTGGYNEQFF	TGCAGCGTCGGGACAGGGGGGTACAATGAGCAGTTCTTC	few	TRBD1	TRBV29-1	TRBJ2-1
CASSIWTGRAEAFF	TGTGCCAGTAGTATATGGACAGGACGAGCTGAAGCTTTCTTT	.	TRBD1	TRBV19	TRBJ1-1
CASSFGGGTGNTIYF	TGTGCCAGCAGCTTTGGCGGGGGCACTGGAAACACCATATATTTT	.	.	TRBV5-4	TRBJ1-3
CASSSPRRASNQPQHF	TGTGCCAGCAGTTCCCCCCGCAGGGCTAGCAATCAGCCCCAGCATTTT	few	.	TRBV28	TRBJ1-5
CASSPPPGQGSSYNSPLHF	TGTGCCAGCAGTCCACCTCCGGGACAGGGGAGCTCCTATAATTCACCCCTCCACTTT	few	TRBD1	TRBV28	TRBJ1-6
CASSPASEQYF	TGTGCCAGCAGCCCGGCTAGCGAGCAGTACTTC	.	.	TRBV28	TRBJ2-7
CASSLTRTSGNRQTQYF	TGTGCCAGCAGCCTCACCCGGACTAGCGGGAACCGACAGACCCAGTACTTC	.	TRBD2	TRBV7-2	TRBJ2-5
CASSQYQGGGDYGYTF	TGTGCCAGCAGCCAATATCAAGGAGGAGGAGACTATGGCTACACCTTC	.	.	TRBV16	TRBJ1-2
CASSKPPGQGVFEQFF	TGTGCCAGCAGTAAGCCCCCGGGACAGGGTGTTTTTGAGCAGTTCTTC	few	TRBD1	TRBV5-4	TRBJ2-1
CATTTGAVNQPQHF	TGTGCCACCACGACAGGGGCGGTCAATCAGCCCCAGCATTTT	few	TRBD1	TRBV6-1	TRBJ1-5
CASSVMGAPTEAFF	TGTGCCAGCAGTGTAATGGGGGCACCGACTGAAGCTTTCTTT	.	.	TRBV2	TRBJ1-1
CASSPDRGTGSNEKLFF	TGCGCCAGCAGCCCGGACAGGGGGACAGGATCTAATGAAAAACTGTTTTTT	.	TRBD1	TRBV5-1	TRBJ1-4
CASSPSQGPYGYTF	TGCGCCAGCAGCCCATCACAGGGCCCCTATGGCTACACCTTC	.	.	TRBV5-1	TRBJ1-2
CASSLQGVNYEQYF	TGTGCCAGTAGTCTACAGGGGGTTAACTACGAGCAGTACTTC	few	TRBD1	TRBV19	TRBJ2-7
CARSLATGEETGELFF	TGTGCCAGAAGCCTAGCAACAGGGGAGGAGACCGGGGAGCTGTTTTTT	.	.	TRBV5-3	TRBJ2-2
CSTTDNYGYTF	TGCAGCACCACAGATAACTATGGCTACACCTTC	once	.	TRBV29-1	TRBJ1-2
CASSLGGLQGLREKLFF	TGTGCCAGCAGCTTGGGTGGTTTGCAGGGGCTTCGTGAAAAACTGTTTTTT	.	.	TRBV5-4	TRBJ1-4
CASSQNPGMGKLFF	TGCGCCAGCAGCCAAAACCCGGGTATGGGAAAACTGTTTTTT	.	.	TRBV4-3	TRBJ1-4
CASSQDRAGGWLQETQYF	TGTGCCAGCAGCCAAGATAGGGCAGGGGGCTGGCTCCAAGAGACCCAGTACTTC	.	TRBD1	TRBV14	TRBJ2-5
CALRLRTGNTIYF	TGTGCCCTCAGACTAAGGACTGGAAACACCATATATTTT	.	.	TRBV30	TRBJ1-3
CASSPARAQTQYF	TGTGCCAGCTCACCAGCCAGGGCGCAGACCCAGTACTTC	.	.	TRBV18	TRBJ2-5
CASSPGGAGGLQETQYF	TGTGCCAGCAGCCCCGGGGGGGCGGGGGGGCTTCAAGAGACCCAGTACTTC	.	TRBD2	TRBV7-3	TRBJ2-5
CASSFSSTGNTEAFF	TGTGCCAGCAGTTTCTCCTCGACAGGGAACACTGAAGCTTTCTTT	.	.	TRBV27	TRBJ1-1
CAWSVPLQGGMNTEAFF	TGTGCCTGGAGCGTACCCCTACAGGGGGGAATGAACACTGAAGCTTTCTTT	.	TRBD1	TRBV30	TRBJ1-1
CASSQTTAGGTEAFF	TGCGCCAGCAGCCAAACAACGGCAGGGGGCACTGAAGCTTTCTTT	.	TRBD1	TRBV4-1	TRBJ1-1
CASSGTSGVWAGELFF	TGTGCCAGTAGCGGGACTAGCGGGGTTTGGGCCGGGGAGCTGTTTTTT	.	TRBD2	TRBV19	TRBJ2-2
CASSKIEQGLYGYTF	TGTGCCAGCAGCAAAATCGAACAGGGATTATATGGCTACACCTTC	few	.	TRBV21-1	TRBJ1-2
CASSPPNSGGVYNEQFF	TGTGCCAGCTCACCACCGAATAGCGGGGGGGTCTACAATGAGCAGTTCTTC	.	TRBD2	TRBV18	TRBJ2-1
CASSSGTGLRTEAFF	TGTGCCAGCTCATCCGGGACAGGTTTAAGAACTGAAGCTTTCTTT	.	TRBD1	TRBV18	TRBJ1-1
CASSYPAAGPNEQFF	TGTGCCAGCAGTTACCCAGCGGCGGGACCTAATGAGCAGTTCTTC	.	.	TRBV6-6	TRBJ2-1
CASSFRDSPLHF	TGTGCCAGCAGTTTCAGGGATTCACCCCTCCACTTT	.	.	TRBV27	TRBJ1-6
CASSYVGTSYEQYF	TGCGCCAGCAGCTACGTTGGCACCTCCTACGAGCAGTACTTC	.	.	TRBV4-1	TRBJ2-7
CASSLAVGQGAFYEQYF	TGCGCCAGCAGCTTGGCCGTTGGGCAGGGGGCTTTTTACGAGCAGTACTTC	few	TRBD1	TRBV5-1	TRBJ2-7
CASSQDFGTGGLYEQYF	TGCGCCAGCAGCCAAGATTTTGGGACAGGGGGTCTATACGAGCAGTACTTC	.	TRBD1	TRBV4-1	TRBJ2-7
CASSSSGGNEQYF	TGTGCCAGCAGCTCCTCAGGGGGCAACGAGCAGTACTTC	.	TRBD1	TRBV5-5	TRBJ2-7
CASSLPRRFNSNQPQHF	TGTGCCAGCAGCTTACCACGGAGGTTTAATAGCAATCAGCCCCAGCATTTT	.	.	TRBV7-8	TRBJ1-5